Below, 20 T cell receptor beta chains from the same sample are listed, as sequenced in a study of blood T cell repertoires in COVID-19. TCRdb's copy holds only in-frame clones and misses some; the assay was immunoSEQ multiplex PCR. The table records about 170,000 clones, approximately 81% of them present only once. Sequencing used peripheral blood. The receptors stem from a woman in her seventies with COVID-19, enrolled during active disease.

CDR3 sequence (DNA): TGCGCCAGCAGTGAGAGGACAGCTGGGGGCTACACCTTC. This translates into CASSERTAGGYTF. J is TRBJ1-2 and V is TRBV10-1; tentative D call: TRBD1 (6 bases). The germline V gene has CDR1 WNHNN and CDR2 SYGVQD (reference sequence). This CDR3 is 13 amino acids long. Trimming pared 2 bases from V and 8 bases from J, leaving 12 bases between.

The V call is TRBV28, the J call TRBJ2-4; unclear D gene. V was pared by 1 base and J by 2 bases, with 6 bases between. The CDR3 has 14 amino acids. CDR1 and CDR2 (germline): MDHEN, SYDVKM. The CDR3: CASSLLETKNIQYF. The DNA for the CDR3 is TGTGCCAGCAGTTTATTGGAGACCAAAAACATTCAGTACTTC.

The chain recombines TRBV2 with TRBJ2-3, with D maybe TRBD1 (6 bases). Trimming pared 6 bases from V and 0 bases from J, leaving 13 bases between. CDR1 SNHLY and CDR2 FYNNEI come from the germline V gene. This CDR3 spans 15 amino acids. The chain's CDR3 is CASRGGHSSTDTQYF. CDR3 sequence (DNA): TGTGCCAGCAGAGGGGGACATTCTAGCACAGATACGCAGTATTTT.

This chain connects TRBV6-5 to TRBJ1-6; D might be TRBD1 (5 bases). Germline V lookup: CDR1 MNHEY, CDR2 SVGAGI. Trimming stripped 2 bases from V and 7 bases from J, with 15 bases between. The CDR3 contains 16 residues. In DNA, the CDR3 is TGTGCCAGCAGTTACGGTACGCAGGGATGGAATTCACCCCTCCACTTT. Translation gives CASSYGTQGWNSPLHF.

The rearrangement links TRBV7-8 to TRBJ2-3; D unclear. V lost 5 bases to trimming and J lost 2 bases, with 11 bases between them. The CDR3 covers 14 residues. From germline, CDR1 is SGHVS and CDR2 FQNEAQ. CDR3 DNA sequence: TGTGCCAGCAGCAACCTTAGCTACACAGATACGCAGTATTTT. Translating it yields CASSNLSYTDTQYF.

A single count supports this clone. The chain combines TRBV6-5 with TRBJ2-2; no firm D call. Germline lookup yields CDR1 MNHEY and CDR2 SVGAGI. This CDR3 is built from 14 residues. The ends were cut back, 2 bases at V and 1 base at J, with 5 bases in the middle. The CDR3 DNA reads TGTGCCAGCAGTTACGATAGGAACACCGGGGAGCTGTTTTTT. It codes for CASSYDRNTGELFF.

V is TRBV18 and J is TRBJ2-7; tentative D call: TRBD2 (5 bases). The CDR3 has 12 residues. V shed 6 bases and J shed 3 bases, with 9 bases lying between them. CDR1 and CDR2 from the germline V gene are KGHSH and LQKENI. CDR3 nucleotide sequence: TGTGCCAGCTCCCAAGAGGGCTACGAGCAGTACTTC. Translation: CASSQEGYEQYF. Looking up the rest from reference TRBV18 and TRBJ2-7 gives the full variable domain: NAGVMQNPRHLVRRRGQEARLRCSPMKGHSHVYWYRQLPEEGLKFMVYLQKENIIDESGMPKERFSAEFPKEGPSILRIQQVVRGDSAAYFCASSQEGYEQYFGPGTRLTVT.

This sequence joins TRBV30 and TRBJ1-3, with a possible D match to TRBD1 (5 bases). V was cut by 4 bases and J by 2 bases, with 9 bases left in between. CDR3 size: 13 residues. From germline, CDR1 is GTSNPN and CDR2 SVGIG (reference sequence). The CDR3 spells CAWNVRAGNTIYF. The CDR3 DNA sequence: TGTGCCTGGAACGTCAGGGCTGGAAACACCATATATTTT.

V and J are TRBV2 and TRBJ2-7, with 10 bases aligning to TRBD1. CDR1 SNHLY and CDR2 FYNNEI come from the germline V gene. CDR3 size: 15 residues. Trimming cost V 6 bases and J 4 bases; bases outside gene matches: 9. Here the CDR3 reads CASSIDRGQGYEQYF. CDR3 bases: TGTGCCAGCAGCATTGACAGGGGGCAAGGGTACGAGCAGTACTTC. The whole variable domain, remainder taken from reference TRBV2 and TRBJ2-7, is EPEVTQTPSHQVTQMGQEVILRCVPISNHLYFYWYRQILGQKVEFLVSFYNNEISEKSEIFDDQFSVERPDGSNFTLKIRSTKLEDSAMYFCASSIDRGQGYEQYFGPGTRLTVT.

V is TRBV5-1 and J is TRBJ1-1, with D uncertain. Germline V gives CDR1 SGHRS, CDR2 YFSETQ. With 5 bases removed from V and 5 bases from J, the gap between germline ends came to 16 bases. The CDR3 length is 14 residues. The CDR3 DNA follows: TGCGCCAGCAGTTTTGATTCGGGCGGGACTGAAGCTTTCTTT. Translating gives CASSFDSGGTEAFF.

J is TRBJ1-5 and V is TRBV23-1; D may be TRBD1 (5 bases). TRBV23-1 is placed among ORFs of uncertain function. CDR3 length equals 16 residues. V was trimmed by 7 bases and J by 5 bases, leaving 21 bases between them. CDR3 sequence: CASTARGGVWYQPQHF. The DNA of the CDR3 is TGCGCCAGCACGGCAAGGGGTGGTGTATGGTATCAGCCCCAGCATTTT.

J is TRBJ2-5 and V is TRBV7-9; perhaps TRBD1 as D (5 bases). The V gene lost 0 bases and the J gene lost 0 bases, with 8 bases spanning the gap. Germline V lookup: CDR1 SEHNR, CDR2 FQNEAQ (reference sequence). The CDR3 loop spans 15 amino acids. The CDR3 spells CASSLAGPYQETQYF. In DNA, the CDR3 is TGTGCCAGCAGCTTAGCGGGGCCGTACCAAGAGACCCAGTACTTC.

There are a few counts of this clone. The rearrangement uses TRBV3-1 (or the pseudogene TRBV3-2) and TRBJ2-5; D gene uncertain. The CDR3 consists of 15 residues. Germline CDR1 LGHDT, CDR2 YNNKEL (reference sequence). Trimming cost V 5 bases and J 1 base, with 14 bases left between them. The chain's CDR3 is CASSVGEAVQETQYF. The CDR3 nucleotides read TGTGCCAGCAGCGTGGGTGAGGCGGTCCAAGAGACCCAGTACTTC.

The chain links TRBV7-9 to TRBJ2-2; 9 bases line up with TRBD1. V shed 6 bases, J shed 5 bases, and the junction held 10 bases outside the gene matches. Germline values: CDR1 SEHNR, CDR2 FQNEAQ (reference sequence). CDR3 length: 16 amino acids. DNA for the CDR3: TGTGCCAGCAGTTCTACAGGGGGCGCAGGTACCGGGGAGCTGTTTTTT. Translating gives CASSSTGGAGTGELFF.

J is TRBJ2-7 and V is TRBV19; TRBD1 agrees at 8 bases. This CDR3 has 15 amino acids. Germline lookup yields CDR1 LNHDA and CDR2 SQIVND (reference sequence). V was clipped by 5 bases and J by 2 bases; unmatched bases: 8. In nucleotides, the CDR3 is TGTGCCAGTAGTCCTTCCGGGACAGGTACCTACGAGCAGTACTTC. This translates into CASSPSGTGTYEQYF.

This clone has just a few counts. CDR3 coding DNA: TGTGCCACCAGCAGCATTACAGGGGGCACTGAAGCTTTCTTT. Its translation: CATSSITGGTEAFF. V gene TRBV15 combines with J gene TRBJ1-1; 8 bases align to TRBD1. Trimming removed 3 bases from V and 4 bases from J; junction bases left unmatched: 4. The CDR3 extends over 14 amino acids. Germline V gene sequence: CDR1 LNHNV, CDR2 YYDKDF (reference sequence).

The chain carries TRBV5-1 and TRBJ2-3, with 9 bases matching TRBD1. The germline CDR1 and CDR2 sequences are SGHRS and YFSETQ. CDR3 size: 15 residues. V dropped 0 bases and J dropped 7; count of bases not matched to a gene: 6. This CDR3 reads CASSLAKDRGYTQYF. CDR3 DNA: TGCGCCAGCAGCTTGGCCAAGGACAGGGGTTATACGCAGTATTTT.

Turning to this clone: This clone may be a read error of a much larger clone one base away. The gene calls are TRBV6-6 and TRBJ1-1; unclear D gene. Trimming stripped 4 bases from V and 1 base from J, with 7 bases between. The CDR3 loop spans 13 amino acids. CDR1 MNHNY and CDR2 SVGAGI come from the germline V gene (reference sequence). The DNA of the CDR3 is TGTGCCAGCAGTTCGCGGGAGAACACTGAAGCTTTCTTT. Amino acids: CASSSRENTEAFF.

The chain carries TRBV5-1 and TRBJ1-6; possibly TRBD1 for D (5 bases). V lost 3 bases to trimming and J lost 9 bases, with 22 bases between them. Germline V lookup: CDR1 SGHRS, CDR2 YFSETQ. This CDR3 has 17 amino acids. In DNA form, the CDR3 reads TGCGCCAGCAGCTCGACGGGCTATCAAACAGGCGGTTCACCCCTCCACTTT. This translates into CASSSTGYQTGGSPLHF.

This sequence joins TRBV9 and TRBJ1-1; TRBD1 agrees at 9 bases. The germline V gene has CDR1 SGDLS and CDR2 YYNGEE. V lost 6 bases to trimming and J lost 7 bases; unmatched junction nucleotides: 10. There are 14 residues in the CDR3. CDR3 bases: TGTGCCAGCACCAAGGGGGACAGGGCCTATGAAGCTTTCTTT. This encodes CASTKGDRAYEAFF.